This T cell receptor beta chain was captured by sequencing in a study of shared clonotypes between healthy human individuals. Regarding the study as a whole: What naive subsets generally showed was a larger estimated richness than memory subsets showed.

The V end was cut by 4 bases, the J end by 0 bases, with 11 bases between. The CDR3 consists of 15 residues. Per the germline V gene, CDR1 is SGHRS and CDR2 is YFSETQ. A note on this clone: Its antigen is unknown.

Method: immunoSEQ multiplex PCR; TCRdb's copy keeps in-frame clones and lacks some. The sample has roughly 1,100,000 clones; around 75% are singletons. The specimen was memory CD4+ T cells sorted from blood. Subset indicated: CD45RA-negative fraction. This sequence joins TRBV5-1 and TRBJ1-5; D possibly corresponds to TRBD1 (5 bases). The TCR comes from a man aged 18 to 29 in good health. For the CDR3, the DNA is TGCGCCAGCAGCCCGGCCGGGACTAGCAATCAGCCCCAGCATTTT. Residues: CASSPAGTSNQPQHF. Using reference TRBV5-1 and TRBJ1-5 for the parts outside the CDR3, the full variable domain is KAGVTQTPRYLIKTRGQQVTLSCSPISGHRSVSWYQQTPGQGLQFLFEYFSETQRNKGNFPGRFSGRQFSNSRSEMNVSTLELGDSALYLCASSPAGTSNQPQHFGDGTRLSIL.